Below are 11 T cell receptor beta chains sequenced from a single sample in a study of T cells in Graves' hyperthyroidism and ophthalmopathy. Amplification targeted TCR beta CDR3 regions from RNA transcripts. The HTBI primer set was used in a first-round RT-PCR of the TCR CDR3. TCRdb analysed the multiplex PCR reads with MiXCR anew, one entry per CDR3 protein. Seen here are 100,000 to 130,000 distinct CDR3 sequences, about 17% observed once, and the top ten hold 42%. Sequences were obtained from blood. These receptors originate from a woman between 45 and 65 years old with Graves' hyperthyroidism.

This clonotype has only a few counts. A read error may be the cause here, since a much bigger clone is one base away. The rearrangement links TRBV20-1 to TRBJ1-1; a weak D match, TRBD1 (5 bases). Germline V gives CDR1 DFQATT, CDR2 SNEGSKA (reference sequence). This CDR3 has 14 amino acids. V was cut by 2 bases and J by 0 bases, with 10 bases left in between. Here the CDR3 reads CSARWGEMNTEAFF. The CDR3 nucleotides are TGCAGTGCTAGATGGGGGGAGATGAACACTGAAGCTTTCTTT.

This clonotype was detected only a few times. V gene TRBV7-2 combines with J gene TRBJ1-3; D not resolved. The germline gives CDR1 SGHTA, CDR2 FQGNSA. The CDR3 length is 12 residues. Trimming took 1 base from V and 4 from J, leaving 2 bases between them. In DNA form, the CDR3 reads TGTGCCAGCAGCTTAGTGGGAAACACCATATATTTT. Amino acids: CASSLVGNTIYF.

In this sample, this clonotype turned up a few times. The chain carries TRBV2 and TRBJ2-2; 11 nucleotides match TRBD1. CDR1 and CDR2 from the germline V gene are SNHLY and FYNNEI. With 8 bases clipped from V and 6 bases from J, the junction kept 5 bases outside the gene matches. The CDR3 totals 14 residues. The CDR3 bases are TGTGCCAGCCGGGACAGGGGGTCCTCCGGGGAGCTGTTTTTT. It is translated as CASRDRGSSGELFF.

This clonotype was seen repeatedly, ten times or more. The CDR3 nucleotides are TGTGCCAGCAATAAGATAGCGGGAGGGTATTCTGGGACCCAGTACTTC. It specifies CASNKIAGGYSGTQYF. The V call is TRBV12-3 or TRBV12-4, the J call TRBJ2-5, with 11 bases fitting TRBD2. The CDR3 is 16 amino acids. V shed 7 bases and J 7 bases; nucleotides not matched to a gene: 14.

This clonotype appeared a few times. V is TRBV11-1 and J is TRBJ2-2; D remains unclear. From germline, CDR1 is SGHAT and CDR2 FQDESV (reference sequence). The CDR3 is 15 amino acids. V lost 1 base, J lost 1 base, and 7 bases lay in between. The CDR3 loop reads CASSLGSVNTGELFF. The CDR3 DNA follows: TGTGCCAGCAGCTTAGGAAGCGTGAACACCGGGGAGCTGTTTTTT.

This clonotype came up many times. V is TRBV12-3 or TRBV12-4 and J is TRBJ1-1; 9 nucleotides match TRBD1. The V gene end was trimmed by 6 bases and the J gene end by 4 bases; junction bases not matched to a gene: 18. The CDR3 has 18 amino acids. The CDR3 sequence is CASSPTPGQGAIGTEAFF. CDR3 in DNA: TGTGCCAGCAGCCCAACCCCGGGACAGGGAGCGATCGGCACTGAAGCTTTCTTT.

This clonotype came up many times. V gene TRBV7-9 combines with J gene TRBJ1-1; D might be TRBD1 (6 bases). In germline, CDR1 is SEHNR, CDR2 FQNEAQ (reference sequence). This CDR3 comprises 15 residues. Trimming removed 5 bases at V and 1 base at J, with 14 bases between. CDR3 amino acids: CASSPRGGPNTEAFF. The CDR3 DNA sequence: TGTGCCAGCAGCCCTAGGGGGGGCCCGAACACTGAAGCTTTCTTT.

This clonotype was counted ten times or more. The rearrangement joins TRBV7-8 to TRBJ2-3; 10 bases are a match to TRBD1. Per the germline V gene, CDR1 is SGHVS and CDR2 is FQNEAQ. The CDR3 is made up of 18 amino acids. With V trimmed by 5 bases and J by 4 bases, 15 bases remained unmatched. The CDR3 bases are TGTGCCAGCAGCGGCCGGGACAGGGGACGTTATAAGTCAGATACGCAGTATTTT. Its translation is CASSGRDRGRYKSDTQYF.

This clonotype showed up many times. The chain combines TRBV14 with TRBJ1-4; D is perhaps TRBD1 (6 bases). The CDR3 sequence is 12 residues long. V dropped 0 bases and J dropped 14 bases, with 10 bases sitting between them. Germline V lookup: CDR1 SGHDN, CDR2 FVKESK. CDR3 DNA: TGTGCCAGCAGCCAAGATCGGACAGTTCTGTTTTTT. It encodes CASSQDRTVLFF.

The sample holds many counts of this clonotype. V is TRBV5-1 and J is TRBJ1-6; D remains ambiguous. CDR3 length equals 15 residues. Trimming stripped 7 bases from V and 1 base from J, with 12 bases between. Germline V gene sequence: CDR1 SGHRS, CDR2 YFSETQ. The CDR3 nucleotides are TGCGCCAGCCGAAATGAGATTTCCTATAATTCACCCCTCCACTTT. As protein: CASRNEISYNSPLHF.

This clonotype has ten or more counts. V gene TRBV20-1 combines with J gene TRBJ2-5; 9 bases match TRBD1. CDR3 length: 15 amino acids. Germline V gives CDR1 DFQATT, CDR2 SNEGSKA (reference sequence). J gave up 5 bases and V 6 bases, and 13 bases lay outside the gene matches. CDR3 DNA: TGCAGTGCCCCGACCGGGACAGGGTACAGGGAGACCCAGTACTTC. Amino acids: CSAPTGTGYRETQYF.